The next 25 T cell receptor beta chains were all read from a single sample in a study of CD8+ T cells in alopecia areata. The authors extracted RNA and reverse transcribed it into cDNA as the sequencing template. Method: immunoSEQ multiplex PCR; TCRdb's copy keeps in-frame clones and lacks some. The sample gives about 200,000 clones, 50% to 60% of which show up once; around 3.2% is in the top ten. The treatment here: oral pan-JAK inhibitor, 5-10 mg twice daily. The specimen comprised CD4+ T cells sorted from blood, sampled at week 4, from a patient treated with tofacitinib. The receptors were sampled from a human donor with alopecia areata.

The V gene is TRBV5-6, the J gene TRBJ1-6; TRBD1 matches at 10 bases. Germline V gene data show CDR1 as SGHDT and CDR2 as YYEEEE. CDR3 length equals 13 residues. J was trimmed by 7 bases and V by 5 bases; bases with no gene match: 0. CDR3 sequence reads: CASRDRGNSPLHF. CDR3 DNA sequence: TGTGCCAGCAGGGACAGGGGGAATTCACCCCTCCACTTT.

The chain recombines TRBV6-1 with TRBJ2-7, with D unclear. Between the trimmed V and J ends, which lost 8 bases and 6 bases, there was a span of 11 bases. CDR1 MNHNS and CDR2 SASEGT come from the germline V gene. This CDR3 is built from 11 residues. The CDR3 here is CASSPAFEQYF. In DNA form, the CDR3 reads TGTGCCAGCTCTCCGGCGTTCGAGCAGTACTTC.

The chain uses TRBV7-9 and TRBJ2-6; no reliable D call. CDR3 length: 16 residues. Per the germline V gene, CDR1 is SEHNR and CDR2 is FQNEAQ (reference sequence). Written as DNA, the CDR3 is TGTGCTAGTCCGCCCAAGGCCTATTCTGGGGCCAACGTCCTGACTTTC. This sequence encodes CASPPKAYSGANVLTF.

The chain combines TRBV7-9 with TRBJ1-2; D is undetermined. CDR1 is SEHNR, CDR2 FQNEAQ, per germline (reference sequence). Trimming stripped 6 bases from V and 6 bases from J, with 11 bases between. This CDR3 comprises 12 residues. CDR3 sequence reads: CASSSHVDGYTF. In DNA form, the CDR3 reads TGTGCCAGCAGTTCACATGTAGATGGCTACACCTTC.

In this sample, this clone turned up a few times. V is TRBV29-1 and J is TRBJ2-7; 12 positions agree with TRBD1. With 6 bases clipped from V and 6 bases from J, the junction kept 9 bases outside the gene matches. The CDR3 totals 14 residues. Germline CDR1 and CDR2: SQVTM and ANQGSEA. This chain's CDR3 is CSVLPGTGGGEQYF. In nucleotides, the CDR3 is TGCAGCGTCCTCCCCGGGACAGGGGGCGGCGAGCAGTACTTC.

V gene TRBV5-6 combines with J gene TRBJ1-1; TRBD1 matches at 12 bases. J was trimmed by 0 bases and V by 4 bases; bases with no gene match: 1. The CDR3 sequence is 15 residues long. In germline, CDR1 is SGHDT, CDR2 YYEEEE. The CDR3 spells CASSGDRGLNTEAFF. The CDR3 region has the DNA TGTGCCAGCAGCGGGGACAGGGGGCTGAACACTGAAGCTTTCTTT.

This clone was seen more than once but under ten times. This sequence joins TRBV7-2 and TRBJ1-2, with D hard to call. The CDR3 consists of 15 residues. The V gene lost 2 bases and the J gene lost 4 bases, with 14 bases spanning the gap. Germline CDR1 SGHTA, CDR2 FQGNSA. Written as DNA, the CDR3 is TGTGCCAGCAGCTTAACCGCGTGGGATGGCTATGGCTACACCTTC. Protein sequence: CASSLTAWDGYGYTF.

V and J are TRBV30 and TRBJ1-1; no reliable D call. V lost 4 bases to trimming and J lost 7 bases, with 19 bases between them. The CDR3 has 14 amino acids. Germline CDR1 reads GTSNPN; CDR2 reads SVGIG (reference sequence). CDR3 bases: TGTGCCTGGATGAGTGGGTCGAGCGGTGGTGAAGCTTTCTTT. Amino acid sequence: CAWMSGSSGGEAFF.

In regard to this clone: Other DNA sequences in the sample encode the same CDR3. The V and J genes are TRBV29-1 and TRBJ2-3; D is uncertain. V was pared by 7 bases and J by 6 bases, with 2 bases between. This CDR3 has 8 amino acids. CDR1 and CDR2 from the germline V gene are SQVTM and ANQGSEA. CDR3 nucleotide sequence: TGCAGCGCCGATACGCAGTATTTT. This encodes CSADTQYF.

V usage is TRBV6-1 and J usage is TRBJ2-5; D is unresolved. The germline V gene has CDR1 MNHNS and CDR2 SASEGT. CDR3 length equals 13 residues. The V end was cut by 3 bases, the J end by 1 base, with 6 bases between. CDR3 sequence reads: CASSEVPQETQYF. CDR3 sequence (DNA): TGTGCCAGCAGTGAGGTCCCCCAAGAGACCCAGTACTTC.

This clone came up a few times. V and J are TRBV5-1 and TRBJ1-1, with 7 bases that match TRBD1. The CDR3 is 15 residues long. Germline assignment: CDR1 SGHRS and CDR2 YFSETQ. Germline trimming cut 4 bases from V and 3 bases from J; bases unmatched to any gene: 9. DNA for the CDR3: TGCGCCAGCAGCCCGGGACAGCCTACATACACTGAAGCTTTCTTT. Protein sequence: CASSPGQPTYTEAFF.

This clone has only one observation. The gene calls are TRBV15 and TRBJ2-5; 10 bases are a match to TRBD1. This CDR3 has 14 residues. Germline CDR1 LNHNV, CDR2 YYDKDF (reference sequence). Losses at the gene ends were 4 bases for V and 7 bases for J; bases not matched to a gene: 6. The CDR3 DNA reads TGTGCCACCAGCACAGACAGGGGGCAAAGGACCCAGTACTTC. It is translated as CATSTDRGQRTQYF.

The chain links TRBV20-1 to TRBJ2-5; no firm D call. Between the trimmed V and J ends, which lost 3 bases and 5 bases, there was a span of 7 bases. The germline V gene encodes CDR1 DFQATT and CDR2 SNEGSKA (reference sequence). The CDR3 runs 11 residues. CDR3 in amino acids: CSASNQETQYF. As DNA, the CDR3 is TGCAGTGCTAGTAATCAGGAGACCCAGTACTTC.

This clone was detected only a few times. The rearrangement uses TRBV2 and TRBJ1-5, with TRBD1 matching 8 bases. Germline trimming cut 3 bases from V and 1 base from J; bases unmatched to any gene: 2. CDR1 and CDR2 (germline): SNHLY, FYNNEI. CDR3 length: 15 residues. The CDR3, as DNA: TGTGCCAGCAGTGACCAGGGGGCCAGCAATCAGCCCCAGCATTTT. Translated: CASSDQGASNQPQHF.

This clone was observed a few times. The chain carries TRBV29-1 and TRBJ1-2, with D hard to call. Trimming took 4 bases from V and 7 from J, leaving 13 bases between them. Germline CDR1 is SQVTM and CDR2 is ANQGSEA. The CDR3 spans 12 residues. DNA of the CDR3: TGCAGCGTTGGAGGGAACACGGGTGGCTACACCTTC. It encodes CSVGGNTGGYTF. Based on the CDR3 plus reference TRBV29-1 and TRBJ1-2, the full variable domain is SAVISQKPSRDICQRGTSLTIQCQVDSQVTMMFWYRQQPGQSLTLIATANQGSEATYESGFVIDKFPISRPNLTFSTLTVSNMSPEDSSIYLCSVGGNTGGYTFGSGTRLTVV.

V is TRBV30 and J is TRBJ2-6, with 8 nucleotides matching TRBD1. Germline loops: CDR1 GTSNPN, CDR2 SVGIG (reference sequence). V dropped 3 bases and J dropped 3; count of bases not matched to a gene: 10. There are 17 residues in the CDR3. Written as DNA, the CDR3 is TGTGCCTGGAGCTACTGGGCCAGGGGGCATGGGGCCAACGTCCTGACTTTC. Residues: CAWSYWARGHGANVLTF.

This clone is a singleton in its sample. The chain is built from TRBV9 and TRBJ2-7, with TRBD2 matching 13 bases. The CDR3 runs 15 residues. The V gene end was trimmed by 0 bases and the J gene end by 3 bases; junction bases not matched to a gene: 0. CDR1 is SGDLS and CDR2 is YYNGEE in the germline V gene. CDR3 nucleotide sequence: TGTGCCAGCAGCGTAGGGACTAGCGGGGGCTACGAGCAGTACTTC. The encoded protein is CASSVGTSGGYEQYF.

This chain uses TRBV9 with TRBJ1-1, with D unresolved. From germline, CDR1 is SGDLS and CDR2 YYNGEE. Trimming left V 0 bases short and J 5 bases short, with 11 bases between. The CDR3 is 14 residues long. The CDR3 DNA sequence: TGTGCCAGCAGCGTAGCCCCAGGCCGGACTGAAGCTTTCTTT. It translates to CASSVAPGRTEAFF. The variable domain in full, with the rest retrieved from reference TRBV9 and TRBJ1-1, is DSGVTQTPKHLITATGQRVTLRCSPRSGDLSVYWYQQSLDQGLQFLIQYYNGEERAKGNILERFSAQQFPDLHSELNLSSLELGDSALYFCASSVAPGRTEAFFGQGTRLTVV.

The rearrangement joins TRBV6-5 to TRBJ1-2; D perhaps matches TRBD1 (5 bases). V lost 3 bases and J lost 4, with 9 bases in between. Per the germline V gene, CDR1 is MNHEY and CDR2 is SVGAGI. The CDR3 loop spans 13 amino acids. CDR3 DNA: TGTGCCAGCAGTTATGCTGACAGCTATGGCTACACCTTC. It translates to CASSYADSYGYTF.

CDR3 loop: CAWSVRRGTGTNTEAFF. CDR3 nucleotides: TGTGCCTGGAGTGTAAGACGAGGGACAGGTACTAACACTGAAGCTTTCTTT. This chain links TRBV30 with TRBJ1-1; 8 nucleotides line up with TRBD1. Looked up from germline, CDR1 is GTSNPN and CDR2 is SVGIG (reference sequence). With V trimmed by 0 bases and J by 2 bases, 11 bases remained unmatched. This CDR3 region has 17 residues.

In the case of this clone: Other DNA sequences of this sample code for an identical CDR3. The chain carries TRBV29-1 and TRBJ1-5, with D hard to call. Looked up from germline, CDR1 is SQVTM and CDR2 is ANQGSEA. This CDR3 spans 14 amino acids. The V end was cut by 4 bases, the J end by 0 bases, with 10 bases between. CDR3 nucleotides: TGCAGCGTTGTTGAAGCAACTAGCAATCAGCCCCAGCATTTT. It codes for CSVVEATSNQPQHF. The full variable domain, with the rest looked up from reference TRBV29-1 and TRBJ1-5, is SAVISQKPSRDICQRGTSLTIQCQVDSQVTMMFWYRQQPGQSLTLIATANQGSEATYESGFVIDKFPISRPNLTFSTLTVSNMSPEDSSIYLCSVVEATSNQPQHFGDGTRLSIL.

Only a few counts were recorded for this clone. The CDR3 nucleotides read TGCAGCGTTGAAGGGGTTCGAGGGCACAAGGGCTACACCTTC. It translates to CSVEGVRGHKGYTF. The chain combines TRBV29-1 with TRBJ1-2; D call uncertain. Germline values: CDR1 SQVTM, CDR2 ANQGSEA. The length of the CDR3 is 14 residues. The V end lost 1 base, the J end lost 8 bases, and 17 bases lay between the germline ends.

The CDR3 reads CASSVGTAPNEKLFF. DNA of the CDR3: TGTGCCAGCAGCGTAGGGACAGCTCCTAATGAAAAACTGTTTTTT. The chain couples TRBV2 to TRBJ1-4; 7 nucleotides line up with TRBD1. The germline CDR1 and CDR2 sequences are SNHLY and FYNNEI. The V and J ends lost 6 bases and 3 bases, in that order; junction bases with no gene match: 7. CDR3 size: 15 residues.

This clone was seen a few times. The rearrangement joins TRBV7-9 to TRBJ2-1; no definite D call. CDR3 size: 12 residues. The V gene lost 5 bases and the J gene lost 15 bases, with 17 bases spanning the gap. Germline assignment: CDR1 SEHNR and CDR2 FQNEAQ (reference sequence). CDR3 protein: CASSLRLRKGFF. The CDR3, as DNA: TGTGCCAGCAGCCTACGACTGCGAAAGGGGTTCTTC.

Here the CDR3 DNA reads TGTGCCTGGAGCTCTAGCAGGGCGTCTGGGGCCAACGTCCTGACTTTC. It yields the protein CAWSSSRASGANVLTF. The chain has TRBV30 and TRBJ2-6; D assignment may be TRBD1 or TRBD2 (5 bases each). The germline V and J ends were trimmed by 3 bases and 1 base, with 13 bases remaining between them. The germline V gene has CDR1 GTSNPN and CDR2 SVGIG (reference sequence). The CDR3 is made up of 16 amino acids.